The 26 T cell receptor beta chains below come from one sample, sequenced in a study of T cells in Graves' hyperthyroidism and ophthalmopathy. Amplification targeted TCR beta CDR3 regions from RNA transcripts. An initial round of RT-PCR targeting the TCR CDR3 relied on the HTBI primer set. TCRdb itself ran the multiplex PCR reads through MiXCR, one entry per CDR3 protein. The profile shows approximately 520,000 distinct CDR3 sequences, roughly a quarter of them singletons. Sequencing was performed on blood. These TCRs come from a woman younger than 45 with Graves' ophthalmopathy.

This clonotype was counted between two and nine times. The chain has TRBV20-1 and TRBJ1-1; D is perhaps TRBD1 (5 bases). This CDR3 has 13 residues. V dropped 5 bases and J dropped 3 bases, with 13 bases sitting between them. Germline assignment: CDR1 DFQATT and CDR2 SNEGSKA (reference sequence). The CDR3 spells CSASRGRDTEAFF. The CDR3 region has the DNA TGCAGTGCTTCCCGGGGGAGGGACACTGAAGCTTTCTTT.

Ten or more counts support this clonotype. This chain connects TRBV10-3 to TRBJ2-5, with TRBD1 as a possible D gene (6 bases). V was pared by 3 bases and J by 1 base, with 9 bases between. Looked up from germline, CDR1 is ENHRY and CDR2 is SYGVKD. This CDR3 region has 14 residues. The CDR3 region is CAISEGRGQETQYF. The CDR3 DNA follows: TGTGCCATCAGTGAAGGCAGGGGCCAAGAGACCCAGTACTTC.

A few counts support this clonotype. A read error may explain this, as a much larger clone is one base away. The chain joins TRBV6-2 or TRBV6-3 to TRBJ2-5; 10 nucleotides align to TRBD2. This CDR3 has 16 residues. Germline V CDR1 and CDR2: MNHEY, SVGEGT. The junction had 8 bases not matched to a gene; V was cut back by 6 bases and J by 1 base. In nucleotides, the CDR3 is TGTGCCAGCAGGTTTCAACTAGCGGGGATCCAAGAGACCCAGTACTTC. It encodes CASRFQLAGIQETQYF.

This clonotype was seen repeatedly, ten times or more. V is TRBV6-1 and J is TRBJ2-6; no reliable D call. The CDR3 consists of 13 residues. From germline, CDR1 is MNHNS and CDR2 SASEGT. V lost 8 bases and J lost 2, with 7 bases in between. CDR3: CASQAPGANVLTF. The DNA of the CDR3 is TGTGCCAGCCAGGCTCCTGGGGCCAACGTCCTGACTTTC.

This chain joins TRBV12-3 or TRBV12-4 and TRBJ2-7, with TRBD2 matching 9 bases. J was trimmed by 7 bases and V by 3 bases; bases with no gene match: 19. The CDR3 length is 18 residues. CDR3 residues: CASSFRVGFGGRAGEQYF. The CDR3, as DNA: TGTGCCAGCAGTTTTAGAGTCGGGTTCGGCGGGAGGGCCGGGGAGCAGTACTTC.

The table lists this clonotype with many counts. The rearrangement uses TRBV5-1 and TRBJ2-5, with D possibly being TRBD1 (5 bases). V lost 2 bases and J lost 1, with 9 bases in between. This CDR3 has 14 amino acids. Germline values: CDR1 SGHRS, CDR2 YFSETQ. CDR3 protein: CASSFQGFQETQYF. CDR3 in DNA: TGCGCCAGCAGCTTCCAGGGATTCCAAGAGACCCAGTACTTC.

The CDR3 loop is CASSWTSTNEQYF. DNA of the CDR3: TGCGCCAGCAGCTGGACTAGCACCAACGAGCAGTACTTC. The chain uses TRBV5-1 and TRBJ2-7; the match to TRBD2 covers 8 bases. V was clipped by 3 bases and J by 5 bases; unmatched bases: 4. Germline V CDR1 and CDR2: SGHRS, YFSETQ. This CDR3 has 13 amino acids.

The J gene is TRBJ2-4, the V gene TRBV19; D is ambiguous. The CDR3 consists of 15 residues. V lost 3 bases to trimming and J lost 0 bases, with 9 bases between them. Germline CDR1 LNHDA, CDR2 SQIVND (reference sequence). The CDR3 coding sequence is TGTGCCAGTAGTATTCCGGCAGAAGCCAAAAACATTCAGTACTTC. Amino acid sequence: CASSIPAEAKNIQYF.

The gene calls are TRBV29-1 and TRBJ2-5, with TRBD1 identical over 9 bases. V lost 6 bases and J lost 5; bases outside the gene matches: 7. The CDR3 totals 13 residues. The germline V gene has CDR1 SQVTM and CDR2 ANQGSEA. In DNA, the CDR3 is TGCAGCGTCCTAACAGGGGGCGCGGAGACCCAGTACTTC. Translation: CSVLTGGAETQYF. The variable domain in full, with the rest retrieved from reference TRBV29-1 and TRBJ2-5, is SAVISQKPSRDICQRGTSLTIQCQVDSQVTMMFWYRQQPGQSLTLIATANQGSEATYESGFVIDKFPISRPNLTFSTLTVSNMSPEDSSIYLCSVLTGGAETQYFGPGTRLLVL.

The chain carries TRBV7-2 and TRBJ1-6; TRBD1 agrees at 8 bases. Germline V gene lookup returns CDR1 SGHTA and CDR2 FQGNSA. The CDR3 has 15 amino acids. V lost 3 bases and J lost 9; bases outside the gene matches: 7. CDR3 loop: CASSLSGQESSPLHF. CDR3 in DNA: TGTGCCAGCAGCTTGTCGGGACAGGAAAGTTCACCCCTCCACTTT. The variable domain in full, with the rest retrieved from reference TRBV7-2 and TRBJ1-6, is GAGVSQSPSNKVTEKGKDVELRCDPISGHTALYWYRQSLGQGLEFLIYFQGNSAPDKSGLPSDRFSAERTGGSVSTLTIQRTQQEDSAVYLCASSLSGQESSPLHFGNGTRLTVT.

A few counts support this clonotype. The chain has TRBV20-1 and TRBJ1-6, with D possibly matching TRBD1 (5 bases). The CDR3 consists of 15 residues. The V gene lost 3 bases and the J gene lost 4 bases, with 13 bases spanning the gap. The germline V gene has CDR1 DFQATT and CDR2 SNEGSKA (reference sequence). The CDR3 bases are TGCAGTGCTAGTTATCAGGGCACGTATAATTCACCCCTCCACTTT. Translation gives CSASYQGTYNSPLHF.

The V call is TRBV6-1, the J call TRBJ1-3; TRBD1 agrees at 7 bases. The ends lost 7 bases at V and 2 bases at J; junction bases unmatched: 5. This CDR3 has 14 residues. Germline V gives CDR1 MNHNS, CDR2 SASEGT. The CDR3 bases are TGTGCCAGCAATCCTACAGGGGCTGGAAACACCATATATTTT. It encodes CASNPTGAGNTIYF.

This clonotype was observed a handful of times. This chain connects TRBV11-2 to TRBJ2-4; D is unresolved. The CDR3 loop spans 15 amino acids. Trimming stripped 5 bases from V and 0 bases from J, with 11 bases between. Germline V lookup: CDR1 SGHAT, CDR2 FQNNGV. The CDR3 reads CASSNPALAKNIQYF. Written as DNA, the CDR3 is TGTGCCAGCAGCAATCCGGCCTTAGCCAAAAACATTCAGTACTTC.

Ten or more counts support this clonotype. The chain uses TRBV3-1 and TRBJ2-7; D unclear. Germline V gives CDR1 LGHDT, CDR2 YNNKEL (reference sequence). Deletions cut 3 bases from V and 5 bases from J, with 8 bases between. The CDR3 consists of 12 residues. CDR3 coding DNA: TGTGCCAGCAGCCAGCCCTTTGACGAGCAGTACTTC. Translating it yields CASSQPFDEQYF.

This clonotype was found a few times. V and J are TRBV14 and TRBJ1-5; 7 bases align to TRBD1. The germline CDR1 and CDR2 sequences are SGHDN and FVKESK. This CDR3 spans 20 amino acids. After removal of 0 bases from V and 2 bases from J, the junction contained 16 bases not matched to a gene. The CDR3: CASSQDLWDRQGSGNQPQHF. In DNA form, the CDR3 reads TGTGCCAGCAGCCAAGATCTTTGGGACAGACAAGGCAGCGGCAATCAGCCCCAGCATTTT.

V is TRBV7-2 and J is TRBJ2-5, with 10 nucleotides matching TRBD1. The V gene end was trimmed by 4 bases and the J gene end by 4 bases; junction bases not matched to a gene: 3. The germline V gene encodes CDR1 SGHTA and CDR2 FQGNSA. This CDR3 is 14 amino acids long. In nucleotides, the CDR3 is TGTGCCAGCAGCTCCGGACAGGGGGGAGAGACCCAGTACTTC. Its protein is CASSSGQGGETQYF.

Turning to this clonotype: A junction end diverges from the germline sequence, so it may reflect a read error. V is TRBV6-1 and J is TRBJ1-5; no firm D call. This CDR3 region has 13 residues. CDR1 is MNHNS and CDR2 is SASEGT in the germline V gene. The CDR3, as DNA: TGTGCCAGCAGAGCCCTAGCGGGCCAGCCTCAGCATTTT. It is translated as CASRALAGQPQHF.

This chain connects TRBV11-2 to TRBJ2-7; TRBD1 or TRBD2 may be the D gene (5 bases each). CDR1 SGHAT and CDR2 FQNNGV come from the germline V gene. With 8 bases removed from V and 7 bases from J, the gap between germline ends came to 18 bases. This CDR3 contains 13 residues. The CDR3 DNA follows: TGTGCCAGCTCCCCGGGGCCACTTCGAGAGCAGTACTTC. As protein: CASSPGPLREQYF.

Many counts were recorded for this clonotype. The chain links TRBV19 to TRBJ1-5, with 9 bases identical to TRBD1. The CDR3 runs 14 residues. V trimming: 7 bases; J trimming: 7 bases; junction bases outside the gene matches: 8. CDR1 and CDR2 (germline): LNHDA, SQIVND (reference sequence). This CDR3 is CASTRTGAGQPQHF. As DNA, the CDR3 is TGTGCCAGTACCCGGACAGGGGCAGGCCAGCCCCAGCATTTT. Drawing the rest from reference TRBV19 and TRBJ1-5, the complete variable domain is DGGITQSPKYLFRKEGQNVTLSCEQNLNHDAMYWYRQDPGQGLRLIYYSQIVNDFQKGDIAEGYSVSREKKESFPLTVTSAQKNPTAFYLCASTRTGAGQPQHFGDGTRLSIL.

This clonotype has a count of ten or more. The V call is TRBV20-1, the J call TRBJ2-5, with 10 bases identical to TRBD2. V was pared by 6 bases and J by 4 bases, with 11 bases of the junction left unmatched. The CDR3 contains 15 residues. In germline, CDR1 is DFQATT, CDR2 SNEGSKA (reference sequence). CDR3 in amino acids: CSAINIAGGRETQYF. The CDR3 DNA follows: TGCAGTGCCATCAATATAGCGGGAGGACGAGAGACCCAGTACTTC.

The table lists this clonotype with a few counts. The chain is built from TRBV7-2 and TRBJ2-5; D gene ambiguous. The CDR3 sequence is 12 residues long. The germline gives CDR1 SGHTA, CDR2 FQGNSA. V dropped 11 bases and J dropped 4 bases, with 14 bases sitting between them. CDR3 amino acids: CAWSIQIETQYF. CDR3 sequence (DNA): TGTGCCTGGAGTATTCAGATAGAGACCCAGTACTTC.

This clonotype was counted many times. This chain connects TRBV11-1 to TRBJ1-2; 8 nucleotides line up with TRBD1. Trimming cost V 3 bases and J 1 base; bases outside gene matches: 7. In germline, CDR1 is SGHAT, CDR2 FQDESV (reference sequence). The CDR3 has 16 residues. The CDR3 sequence: CASSFLDREVNYGYTF. The CDR3 DNA is TGTGCCAGCAGCTTCCTGGACAGGGAAGTTAACTATGGCTACACCTTC. The entire variable domain, with the rest obtained from reference TRBV11-1 and TRBJ1-2, is as follows: EAEVAQSPRYKITEKSQAVAFWCDPISGHATLYWYRQILGQGPELLVQFQDESVVDDSQLPKDRFSAERLKGVDSTLKIQPAELGDSAMYLCASSFLDREVNYGYTFGSGTRLTVV.

This clonotype was counted many times. The V gene is TRBV2, the J gene TRBJ2-7; no clear D gene. V was shortened by 3 bases and J by 4 bases, with 4 bases between the two germline ends. This CDR3 comprises 11 residues. Germline V gene sequence: CDR1 SNHLY, CDR2 FYNNEI. The chain's CDR3 is CASSEFYEQYF. The CDR3 bases are TGTGCCAGCAGTGAGTTTTACGAGCAGTACTTC. Supplemented by reference TRBV2 and TRBJ2-7, the full variable domain reads EPEVTQTPSHQVTQMGQEVILRCVPISNHLYFYWYRQILGQKVEFLVSFYNNEISEKSEIFDDQFSVERPDGSNFTLKIRSTKLEDSAMYFCASSEFYEQYFGPGTRLTVT.

The chain couples TRBV25-1 to TRBJ1-6; 8 positions match TRBD1. This CDR3 contains 14 residues. With 8 bases clipped from V and 6 bases from J, the junction kept 6 bases outside the gene matches. The germline CDR1 and CDR2 sequences are MGHDK and SYGVNS. CDR3 region: CASGGQDFNSPLHF. The CDR3 bases are TGTGCCAGCGGGGGACAGGATTTTAATTCACCCCTCCACTTT.

This clonotype appeared many times. The chain joins TRBV20-1 to TRBJ1-1; D is uncertain. Trimming removed 3 bases from V and 6 bases from J, with 11 bases in between. The length of the CDR3 is 12 residues. Germline CDR1 and CDR2: DFQATT and SNEGSKA (reference sequence). The CDR3 region is CSASGRAAEAFF. The CDR3 region has the DNA TGCAGTGCTAGTGGACGGGCGGCTGAAGCTTTCTTT.

This sequence joins TRBV7-6 and TRBJ2-7; D possibly matches TRBD1 or TRBD2 (5 bases each). V was shortened by 1 base and J by 0 bases, with 7 bases between the two germline ends. The CDR3 runs 14 residues. Per the germline V gene, CDR1 is SGHVS and CDR2 is FNYEAQ. CDR3 DNA: TGTGCCAGCAGCTTAGGAGGGGACTCCTACGAGCAGTACTTC. Translated: CASSLGGDSYEQYF.